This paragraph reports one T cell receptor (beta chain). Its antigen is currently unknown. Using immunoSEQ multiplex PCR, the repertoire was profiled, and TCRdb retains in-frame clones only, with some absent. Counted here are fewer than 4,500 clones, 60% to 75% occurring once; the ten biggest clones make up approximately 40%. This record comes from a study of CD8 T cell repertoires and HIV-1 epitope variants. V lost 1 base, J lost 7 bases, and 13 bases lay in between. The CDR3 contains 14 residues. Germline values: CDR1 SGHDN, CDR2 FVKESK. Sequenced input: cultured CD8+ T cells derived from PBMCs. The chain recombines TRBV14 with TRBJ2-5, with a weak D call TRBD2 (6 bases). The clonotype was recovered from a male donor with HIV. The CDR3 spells CASSQVRGRGTQYF. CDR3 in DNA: TGTGCCAGCAGCCAAGTGCGGGGCCGGGGGACCCAGTACTTC.